This T cell receptor (beta chain) is drawn from a study of T cells in Graves' hyperthyroidism and ophthalmopathy. The CDR3 loop spans 13 amino acids. Trimming stripped 6 bases from V and 6 bases from J, with 11 bases between. Germline V gives CDR1 MDHEN, CDR2 SYDVKM. At least 3 on the Clinical Activity Score was recorded for ophthalmopathy patients, who also had NOSPECS grade at least 4 and duration under 3 months. General observations from the study: Ophthalmopathy and stable hyperthyroidism were separated by a 13 V-J model.

Authors of the study amplified TCR beta CDR3 regions from RNA transcripts. First-round RT-PCR of the TCR CDR3 relied on the HTBI primer set. Each CDR3 protein gets one entry after TCRdb re-called the multiplex PCR reads with MiXCR. This sample yields about 590,000 distinct CDR3 sequences, of which 12% to 15% are seen a single time; over 6% belongs to the top ten. This clonotype came up many times. Its antigen is undetermined. V is TRBV28 and J is TRBJ2-2; D may be TRBD1 (6 bases). The sequence was obtained from a woman aged 18-30 years with Graves' ophthalmopathy. Input material: blood. CDR3: CASSAQGSGELFF. CDR3 DNA: TGTGCCAGCAGCGCACAGGGATCCGGGGAGCTGTTTTTT.